This is a list of T cell receptor beta chains from one sample in a study of control samples from healthy donors and cancer patients. The data were produced by immunoSEQ multiplex PCR, yet TCRdb's version contains in-frame clones alone and is incomplete. The table shows roughly 100,000 clones, with around 90% occurring only once. Sequencing used blood. The source of these receptors is a woman aged 18 to 35 in good health. The CDR3 runs from the conserved cysteine through the conserved F or W. A D gene is named only where the DNA matches it firmly. Expanded clones are given a class, and other clones once, few, many or no size at all.

j_gene	abundance	v_gene	d_gene	CDR3nt	CDR3aa
TRBJ2-7	NA	TRBV6-2/TRBV6-3	TRBD2	TGTGCCAGCAGTTACGGTCGGACTAGCGGGATGCACGAGCAGTACTTC	CASSYGRTSGMHEQYF
TRBJ1-2	NA	TRBV24-1	TRBD1	TGTGCCACCAGTGACCCGGGACAGGGTGTGGAGGGCTACACCTTC	CATSDPGQGVEGYTF
TRBJ1-3	NA	TRBV27	TRBD1	TGTGCCAGCAGTCCGACAGGGGGTCGGTCTGGAAACACCATATATTTT	CASSPTGGRSGNTIYF
TRBJ2-1	NA	TRBV18	NA	TGTGCCAGCTCACCAGATCCAGGGACCAATGAGCAGTTCTTC	CASSPDPGTNEQFF
TRBJ2-7	NA	TRBV28	NA	TGTGTCCTAGAGGGCGGGGCAGGGCCACGCGAGCAGTACTTC	CVLEGGAGPREQYF
TRBJ2-3	NA	TRBV4-2	TRBD2	TGTGCCAGCAGCACAATTAGCGGGGGGCCAGATACGCAGTATTTT	CASSTISGGPDTQYF
TRBJ1-6	few	TRBV4-1	NA	TGCGCCAGCAGCCAAGGAGGGAATAATTCACCCCTCCACTTT	CASSQGGNNSPLHF
TRBJ1-1	NA	TRBV11-2	NA	TGTGCCAGCAGCCCGCGTTGGGTGGACACTGAAGCTTTCTTT	CASSPRWVDTEAFF
TRBJ1-2	NA	TRBV28	NA	TGTGCCAGCAGTTTGGGGCAACTCGGAGGGATCTATGGCTACACCTTC	CASSLGQLGGIYGYTF
TRBJ2-5	NA	TRBV5-4	TRBD2	TGTGCCAGCAGCTTGGGTGGGACTAGCCAAGAGACCCAGTACTTC	CASSLGGTSQETQYF
TRBJ1-1	NA	TRBV28	NA	TGTGCCAGCCCCCCTGGGTCGGGGGGTTACACTGAAGCTTTCTTT	CASPPGSGGYTEAFF
TRBJ2-3	NA	TRBV10-1	TRBD1	TGCGCCAGCAGTATTGGAACAGGGGACACAGATACGCAGTATTTT	CASSIGTGDTDTQYF
TRBJ2-1	NA	TRBV9	NA	TGTGCCAGCAGCGTAAGTGGTCGAGCACTACAGTTCTTC	CASSVSGRALQFF
TRBJ1-1	once	TRBV24-1	NA	TGTGCCACCCGCGACGGACTCCTGGGAAGCACTGAAGCTTTCTTT	CATRDGLLGSTEAFF
TRBJ2-1	NA	TRBV6-6	NA	TGTGCCAGCAGTTACAGATTCAATGAGCAGTTCTTC	CASSYRFNEQFF
TRBJ2-5	NA	TRBV6-5	TRBD2	TGTGCCAGCAGTCCGGGACTAGTACAAGAGACCCAGTACTTC	CASSPGLVQETQYF
TRBJ2-5	NA	TRBV6-5	NA	TGTGCCAGCACTAGGTTAGGAGGGGGGGAGACCCAGTACTTC	CASTRLGGGETQYF
TRBJ1-1	NA	TRBV19	NA	TGTGCCAGTAATAGAGGACAACCCGATGAAGCTTTCTTT	CASNRGQPDEAFF
TRBJ1-1	NA	TRBV6-8	NA	TGTGCCAGCAGTTGGGGGGGACCATCGAACACTGAAGCTTTCTTT	CASSWGGPSNTEAFF
TRBJ1-3	NA	TRBV6-5	NA	TGTGCCAGCATGGGGGGGCCTGGAAACACCATATATTTT	CASMGGPGNTIYF
TRBJ1-3	NA	TRBV2	NA	TGTGCCAGCAGTCTGAATGGGAACTCTGGAAACACCATATATTTT	CASSLNGNSGNTIYF
TRBJ1-5	NA	TRBV15	TRBD1	TGTGCCACCAGCTTACAGGGGGCTCAGCCCCAGCATTTT	CATSLQGAQPQHF
TRBJ1-5	NA	TRBV4-2	TRBD1	TGTGCCAGCAGCCCAGGACAGGGGGGGCAGCCCCAGCATTTT	CASSPGQGGQPQHF
TRBJ1-1	NA	TRBV30	NA	TGTGCCTGGAGTCCGGGACGTATGAACACTGAAGCTTTCTTT	CAWSPGRMNTEAFF
TRBJ2-5	NA	TRBV4-2	TRBD2	TGTGCCAGCAGCCCCCAAGAAGGGAGCGGGATAACGGAGACCCAGTACTTC	CASSPQEGSGITETQYF
TRBJ2-3	NA	TRBV5-4	TRBD2	TGTGCCAGCAGCCCCCCACGGGGGGGCACAGATACGCAGTATTTT	CASSPPRGGTDTQYF
TRBJ2-5	NA	TRBV9	TRBD1	TGTGCCAGCAGCCAAAAGGGGGCTGGGACCCAGTACTTC	CASSQKGAGTQYF
TRBJ2-1	NA	TRBV4-3	TRBD2	TGCGCCAGCAGCCAAGATGGGATAATAGCGGGAGGCGGTGAGCAGTTCTTC	CASSQDGIIAGGGEQFF
TRBJ1-5	NA	TRBV19	TRBD1	TGTGCCAGTAGTCCCCAGGGGGTCGGTCAGCCCCAGCATTTT	CASSPQGVGQPQHF
TRBJ2-7	NA	TRBV5-4	NA	TGTGCCAGCAGCTTGCGTGGCAACTCCTACGAGCAGTACTTC	CASSLRGNSYEQYF
TRBJ1-3	NA	TRBV6-1	NA	TGTGCCAGCAGTGAAGGTTTACGACTTACCTCTGGAAACACCATATATTTT	CASSEGLRLTSGNTIYF
TRBJ2-7	NA	TRBV10-3	NA	TGTGCCATCAGTGTAAAACCAAACTACGAGCAGTACTTC	CAISVKPNYEQYF
TRBJ2-5	once	TRBV19	TRBD2	TGTGCCAGTAGTGCAGGGACTAGCGGGAGGCCCCAGTACTTC	CASSAGTSGRPQYF
TRBJ1-3	NA	TRBV28	TRBD1	TGTGCCATCTCGCCCAGGGGGAGGACTGGAAACACCATATATTTT	CAISPRGRTGNTIYF
TRBJ1-6	NA	TRBV14	NA	TGTGCCAGCAGCCAAGATCCCCCGGGTTATTCACCCCTCCACTTT	CASSQDPPGYSPLHF
TRBJ1-6	many	TRBV28	NA	TGTGCCAGCGGGGGGGCGCACGATTCACCCCTCCACTTT	CASGGAHDSPLHF
TRBJ2-7	NA	TRBV7-2	TRBD1	TGTGCCACCTCCACCGGGACAGGGAGATACGAGCAGTACTTC	CATSTGTGRYEQYF
TRBJ1-2	NA	TRBV5-4	NA	TGTGCCAGCAGCTTAGGGGCGCTCAAAACCCTCTATGGCTACACCTTC	CASSLGALKTLYGYTF
TRBJ1-2	NA	TRBV27	NA	TGTGCCAGCAGTTCGGCAGGGGCTTTTGGGTTTGGCTACACCTTC	CASSSAGAFGFGYTF
TRBJ2-3	once	TRBV6-2/TRBV6-3	TRBD2	TGTGCCAGCAGTCAGAGCGGGGGGGCAGATACGCAGTATTTT	CASSQSGGADTQYF
TRBJ1-6	NA	TRBV29-1	TRBD1	TGCAGCGTAAGACAGGGAGGCGATTCACCCCTCCACTTT	CSVRQGGDSPLHF
TRBJ1-1	NA	TRBV30	NA	TGTGCCTGGAGTGGGGGGATGGGGATTGAAGCTTTCTTT	CAWSGGMGIEAFF
TRBJ1-2	NA	TRBV19	NA	TGTGCCAGTACCCCTGGGGTCAACTATGGCTACACCTTC	CASTPGVNYGYTF
TRBJ2-3	NA	TRBV10-3	NA	TGTGCCATCAGTGGTCGGACAAGCACAGATACGCAGTATTTT	CAISGRTSTDTQYF
TRBJ2-1	NA	TRBV27	NA	TGTGCCAGCAGCCAATCCCCTGACAGGCGGAATGAGCAGTTCTTC	CASSQSPDRRNEQFF
TRBJ1-6	NA	TRBV18	TRBD1	TGTGCCAGCTCCCCGTTGGTTCGACAGGGAGGTTCACCCCTCCACTTT	CASSPLVRQGGSPLHF
TRBJ1-2	NA	TRBV6-5	NA	TGTGCCAGCAGTTACTCGTTCGGAGCTAACTATGGCTACACCTTC	CASSYSFGANYGYTF
TRBJ1-6	NA	TRBV23-1	TRBD1	TGCGCCAGCAGTCAAAGACAGGGGTCGGCCCTTAATTCACCCCTCCACTTT	CASSQRQGSALNSPLHF
TRBJ2-3	NA	TRBV9	TRBD2	TGTGCCAGCAGCGTACGCCTAGCGGGGACAGATACGCAGTATTTT	CASSVRLAGTDTQYF
TRBJ1-3	NA	TRBV25-1	NA	TGTGCCAGCAGACCTTTTAAGCCCTCTGGAAACACCATATATTTT	CASRPFKPSGNTIYF
TRBJ2-7	NA	TRBV5-1	NA	TGCGCCAGCAGCCCTCAGGTCGGGTACGAGCAGTACTTC	CASSPQVGYEQYF
TRBJ2-7	NA	TRBV7-8	TRBD1	TGTGCCAGCAGCTTAGTGGGGACAGGTTCCTACGAGCAGTACTTC	CASSLVGTGSYEQYF
TRBJ1-2	NA	TRBV19	TRBD1	TGTGCCAGTAGCCCACAGGGGACGAGCTATGGCTACACCTTC	CASSPQGTSYGYTF